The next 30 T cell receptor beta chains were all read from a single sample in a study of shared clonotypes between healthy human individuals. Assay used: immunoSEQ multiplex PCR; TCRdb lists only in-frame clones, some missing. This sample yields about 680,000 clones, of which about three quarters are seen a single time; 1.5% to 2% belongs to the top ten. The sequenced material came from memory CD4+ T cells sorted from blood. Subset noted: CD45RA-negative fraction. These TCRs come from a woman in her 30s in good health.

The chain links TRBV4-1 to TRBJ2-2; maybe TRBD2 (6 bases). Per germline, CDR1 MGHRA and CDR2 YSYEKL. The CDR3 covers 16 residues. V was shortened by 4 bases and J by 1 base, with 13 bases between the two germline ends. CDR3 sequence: CASSPLAGRNTGELFF. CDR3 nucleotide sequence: TGCGCCAGCAGCCCACTAGCCGGGAGGAACACCGGGGAGCTGTTTTTT.

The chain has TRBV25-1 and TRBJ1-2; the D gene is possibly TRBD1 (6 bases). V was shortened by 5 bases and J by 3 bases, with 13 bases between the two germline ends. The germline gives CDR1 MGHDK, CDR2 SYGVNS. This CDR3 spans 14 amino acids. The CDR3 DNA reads TGTGCCAGCAGTCCCCCAGGGGTTTACTATGGCTACACCTTC. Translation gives CASSPPGVYYGYTF.

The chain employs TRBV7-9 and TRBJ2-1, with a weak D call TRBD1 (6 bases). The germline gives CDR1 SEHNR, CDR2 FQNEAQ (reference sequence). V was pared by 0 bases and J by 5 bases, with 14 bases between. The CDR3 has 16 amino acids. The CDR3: CASSLAKWGRNNEQFF. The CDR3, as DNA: TGTGCCAGCAGCTTAGCGAAGTGGGGGCGAAACAATGAGCAGTTCTTC.

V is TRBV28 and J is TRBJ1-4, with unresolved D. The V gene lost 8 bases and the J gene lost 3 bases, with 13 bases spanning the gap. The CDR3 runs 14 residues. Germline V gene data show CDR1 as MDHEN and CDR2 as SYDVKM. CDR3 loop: CASLENRANEKLFF. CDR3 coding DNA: TGTGCCAGCCTTGAGAACAGAGCTAATGAAAAACTGTTTTTT.

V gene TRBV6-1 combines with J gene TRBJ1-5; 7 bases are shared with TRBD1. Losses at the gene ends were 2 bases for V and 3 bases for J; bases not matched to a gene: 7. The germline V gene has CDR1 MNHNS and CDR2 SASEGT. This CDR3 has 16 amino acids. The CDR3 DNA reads TGTGCCAGCAGTGAATACGGGACAGACAACAATCAGCCCCAGCATTTT. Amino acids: CASSEYGTDNNQPQHF.

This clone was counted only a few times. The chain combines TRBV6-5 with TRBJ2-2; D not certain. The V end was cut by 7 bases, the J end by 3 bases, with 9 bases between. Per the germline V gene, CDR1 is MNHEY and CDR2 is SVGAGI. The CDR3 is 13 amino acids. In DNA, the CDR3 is TGTGCCAGCACGAAAGAGTACACCGGGGAGCTGTTTTTT. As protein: CASTKEYTGELFF.

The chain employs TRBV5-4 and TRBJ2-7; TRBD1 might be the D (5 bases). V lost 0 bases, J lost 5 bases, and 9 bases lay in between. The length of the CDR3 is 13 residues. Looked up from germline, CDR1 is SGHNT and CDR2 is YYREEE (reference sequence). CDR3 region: CASSLVQGNEQYF. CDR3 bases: TGTGCCAGCAGCTTGGTTCAGGGAAACGAGCAGTACTTC.

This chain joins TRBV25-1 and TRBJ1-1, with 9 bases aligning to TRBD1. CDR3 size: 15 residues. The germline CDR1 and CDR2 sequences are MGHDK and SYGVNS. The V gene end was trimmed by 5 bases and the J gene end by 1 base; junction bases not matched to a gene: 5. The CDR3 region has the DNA TGTGCCAGCAGTCCACAGGGGGCGCAGAACACTGAAGCTTTCTTT. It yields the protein CASSPQGAQNTEAFF.

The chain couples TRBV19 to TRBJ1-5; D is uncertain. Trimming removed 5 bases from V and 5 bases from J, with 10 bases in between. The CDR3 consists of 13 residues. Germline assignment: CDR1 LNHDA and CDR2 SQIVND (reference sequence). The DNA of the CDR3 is TGTGCCAGTAGTGAGAATGCAGATCAGCCCCAGCATTTT. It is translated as CASSENADQPQHF.

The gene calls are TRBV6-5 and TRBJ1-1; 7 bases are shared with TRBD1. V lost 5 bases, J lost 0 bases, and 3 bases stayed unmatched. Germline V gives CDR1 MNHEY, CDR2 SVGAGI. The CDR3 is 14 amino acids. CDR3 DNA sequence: TGTGCCAGCAGTCTGACAGGGCTGAACACTGAAGCTTTCTTT. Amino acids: CASSLTGLNTEAFF.

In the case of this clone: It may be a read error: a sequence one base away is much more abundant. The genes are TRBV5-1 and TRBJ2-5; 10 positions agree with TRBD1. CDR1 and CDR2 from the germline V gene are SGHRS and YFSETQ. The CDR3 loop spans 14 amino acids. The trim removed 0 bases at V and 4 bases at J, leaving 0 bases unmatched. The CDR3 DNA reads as TGCGCCAGCAGCTTGGGGACAGGGGGAGAGACCCAGTACTTC. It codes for CASSLGTGGETQYF.

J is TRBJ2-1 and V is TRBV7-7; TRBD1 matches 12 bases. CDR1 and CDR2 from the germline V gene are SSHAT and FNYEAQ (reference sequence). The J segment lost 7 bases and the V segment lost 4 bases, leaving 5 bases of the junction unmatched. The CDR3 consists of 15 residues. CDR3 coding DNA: TGTGCCAGCAGCTCCGGGACAGGGGGCTTGAATGAGCAGTTCTTC. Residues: CASSSGTGGLNEQFF. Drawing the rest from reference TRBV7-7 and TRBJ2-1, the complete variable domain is GAGVSQSPRYKVTKRGQDVTLRCDPISSHATLYWYQQALGQGPEFLTYFNYEAQPDKSGLPSDRFSAERPEGSISTLTIQRTEQRDSAMYRCASSSGTGGLNEQFFGPGTRLTVL.

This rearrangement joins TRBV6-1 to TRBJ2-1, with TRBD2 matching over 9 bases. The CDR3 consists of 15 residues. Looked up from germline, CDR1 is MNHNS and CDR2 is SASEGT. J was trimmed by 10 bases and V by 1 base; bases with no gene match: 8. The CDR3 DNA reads TGTGCCAGCAGTGAAGGGGGCGGGAGGGCCCTCGAGCAGTTCTTC. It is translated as CASSEGGGRALEQFF.

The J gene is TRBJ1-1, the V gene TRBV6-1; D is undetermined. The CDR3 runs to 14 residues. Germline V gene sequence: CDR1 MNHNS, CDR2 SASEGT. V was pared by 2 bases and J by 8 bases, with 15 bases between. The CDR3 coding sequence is TGTGCCAGCAGTGAAAACGCGGAGCCGACGGAAGCTTTCTTT. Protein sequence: CASSENAEPTEAFF.

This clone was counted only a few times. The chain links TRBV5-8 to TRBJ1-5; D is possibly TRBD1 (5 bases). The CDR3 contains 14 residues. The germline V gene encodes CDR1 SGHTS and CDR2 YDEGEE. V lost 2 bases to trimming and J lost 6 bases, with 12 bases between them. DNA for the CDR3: TGTGCCAGCAGCTTAGGGGCTCGCTTTCAGCCCCAGCATTTT. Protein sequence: CASSLGARFQPQHF.

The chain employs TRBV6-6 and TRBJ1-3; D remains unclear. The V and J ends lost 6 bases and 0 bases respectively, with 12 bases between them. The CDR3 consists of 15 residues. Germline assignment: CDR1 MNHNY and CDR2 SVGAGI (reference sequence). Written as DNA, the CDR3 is TGTGCCAGCAGGGCCGGGTCCAACTCTGGAAACACCATATATTTT. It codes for CASRAGSNSGNTIYF.

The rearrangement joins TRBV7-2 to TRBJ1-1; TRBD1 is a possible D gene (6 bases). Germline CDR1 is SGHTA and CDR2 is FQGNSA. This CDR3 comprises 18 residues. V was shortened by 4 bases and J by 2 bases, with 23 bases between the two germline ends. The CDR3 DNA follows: TGTGCCAGCAGCTCCGGCTACGGGGGCCCCTCCCGTAACACTGAAGCTTTCTTT. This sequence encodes CASSSGYGGPSRNTEAFF.

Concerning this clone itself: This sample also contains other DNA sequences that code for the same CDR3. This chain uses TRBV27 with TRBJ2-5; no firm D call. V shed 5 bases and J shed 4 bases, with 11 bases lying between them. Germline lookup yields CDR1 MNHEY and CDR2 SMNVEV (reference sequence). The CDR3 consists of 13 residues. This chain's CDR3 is CASSTRLGETQYF. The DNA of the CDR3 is TGTGCCAGCAGTACGAGACTGGGAGAGACCCAGTACTTC.

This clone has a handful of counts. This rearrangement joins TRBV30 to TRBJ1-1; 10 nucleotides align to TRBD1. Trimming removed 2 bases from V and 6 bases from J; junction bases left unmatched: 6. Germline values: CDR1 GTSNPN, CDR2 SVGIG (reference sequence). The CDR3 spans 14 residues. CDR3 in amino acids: CAWSRQGARAEAFF. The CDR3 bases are TGTGCCTGGAGTCGACAGGGGGCGCGAGCTGAAGCTTTCTTT.

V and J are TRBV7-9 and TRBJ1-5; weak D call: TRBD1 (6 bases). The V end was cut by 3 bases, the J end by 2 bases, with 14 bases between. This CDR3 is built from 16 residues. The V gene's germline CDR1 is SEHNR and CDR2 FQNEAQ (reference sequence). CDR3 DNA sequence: TGTGCCAGCAGCTTTGTACAGGGTTCGGGCAATCAGCCCCAGCATTTT. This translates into CASSFVQGSGNQPQHF.

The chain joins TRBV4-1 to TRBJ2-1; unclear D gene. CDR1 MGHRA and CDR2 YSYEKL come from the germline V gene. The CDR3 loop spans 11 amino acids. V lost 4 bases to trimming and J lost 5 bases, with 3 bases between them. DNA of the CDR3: TGCGCCAGCAGCCGGAACAATGAGCAGTTCTTC. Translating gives CASSRNNEQFF.

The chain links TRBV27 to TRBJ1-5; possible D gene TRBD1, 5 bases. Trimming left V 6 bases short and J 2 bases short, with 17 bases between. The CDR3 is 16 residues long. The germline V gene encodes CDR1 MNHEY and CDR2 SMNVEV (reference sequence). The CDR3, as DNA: TGTGCCAGCAGACGGGACGCCCGAGGTGGCAATCAGCCCCAGCATTTT. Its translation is CASRRDARGGNQPQHF.

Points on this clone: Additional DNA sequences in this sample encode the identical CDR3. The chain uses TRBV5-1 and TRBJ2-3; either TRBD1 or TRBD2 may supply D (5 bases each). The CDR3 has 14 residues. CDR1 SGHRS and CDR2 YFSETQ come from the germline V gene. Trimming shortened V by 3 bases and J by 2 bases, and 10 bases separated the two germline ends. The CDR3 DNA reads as TGCGCCAGCAGCTACGGGACCCTCACAGATACGCAGTATTTT. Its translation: CASSYGTLTDTQYF.

This chain's CDR3 is CASSFGGRGVDTQYF. CDR3 coding DNA: TGTGCCAGTAGTTTCGGGGGCCGGGGGGTGGATACGCAGTATTTT. The chain carries TRBV19 and TRBJ2-3; possible D gene TRBD2, 7 bases. V lost 5 bases, J lost 6 bases, and 18 bases lay in between. The CDR3 extends over 15 amino acids. Germline CDR1 and CDR2: LNHDA and SQIVND (reference sequence).

The CDR3 protein is CASSLLVSGTTDTQYF. CDR3 in DNA: TGCGCCAGCAGCTTGCTCGTTAGCGGGACCACAGATACGCAGTATTTT. This chain joins TRBV5-1 and TRBJ2-3; TRBD2 matches at 8 bases. There are 16 residues in the CDR3. Losses at the gene ends were 1 base for V and 2 bases for J; bases not matched to a gene: 6. CDR1 and CDR2 (germline): SGHRS, YFSETQ.

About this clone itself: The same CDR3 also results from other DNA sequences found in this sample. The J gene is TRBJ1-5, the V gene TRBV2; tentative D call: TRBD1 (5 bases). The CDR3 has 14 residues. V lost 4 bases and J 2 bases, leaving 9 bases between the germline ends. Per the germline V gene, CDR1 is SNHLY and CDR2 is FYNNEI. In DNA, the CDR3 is TGTGCCAGCAGTGGGGGCCGGGGCAATCAGCCCCAGCATTTT. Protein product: CASSGGRGNQPQHF.

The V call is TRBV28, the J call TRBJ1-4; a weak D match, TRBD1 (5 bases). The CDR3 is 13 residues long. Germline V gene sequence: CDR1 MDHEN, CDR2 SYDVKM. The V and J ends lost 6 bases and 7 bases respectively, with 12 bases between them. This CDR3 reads CASRTRQFEKLFF. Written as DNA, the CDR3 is TGTGCCAGCAGAACCCGACAGTTTGAAAAACTGTTTTTT. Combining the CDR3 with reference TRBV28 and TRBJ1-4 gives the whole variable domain DVKVTQSSRYLVKRTGEKVFLECVQDMDHENMFWYRQDPGLGLRLIYFSYDVKMKEKGDIPEGYSVSREKKERFSLILESASTNQTSMYLCASRTRQFEKLFFGSGTQLSVL.

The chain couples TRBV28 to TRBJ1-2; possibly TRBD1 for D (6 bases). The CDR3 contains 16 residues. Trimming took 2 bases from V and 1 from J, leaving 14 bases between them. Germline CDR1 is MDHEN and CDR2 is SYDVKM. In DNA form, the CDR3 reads TGTGCCAGCAGTTTAGGGGGGCCTCTAAGTAACTATGGCTACACCTTC. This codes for CASSLGGPLSNYGYTF.

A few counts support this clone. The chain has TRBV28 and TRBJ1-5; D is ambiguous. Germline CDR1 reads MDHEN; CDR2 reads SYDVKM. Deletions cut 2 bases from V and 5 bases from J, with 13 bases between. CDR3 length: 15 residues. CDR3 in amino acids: CASSLDNPSDQPQHF. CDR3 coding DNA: TGTGCCAGCAGTTTAGACAATCCGTCCGATCAGCCCCAGCATTTT.

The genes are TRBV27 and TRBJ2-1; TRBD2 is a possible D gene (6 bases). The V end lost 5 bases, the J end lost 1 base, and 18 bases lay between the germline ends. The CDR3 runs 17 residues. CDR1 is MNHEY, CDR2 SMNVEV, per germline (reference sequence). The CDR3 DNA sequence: TGTGCCAGCAGTCGCCGCCCGGCAGGGACTTCCTACAATGAGCAGTTCTTC. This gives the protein CASSRRPAGTSYNEQFF.